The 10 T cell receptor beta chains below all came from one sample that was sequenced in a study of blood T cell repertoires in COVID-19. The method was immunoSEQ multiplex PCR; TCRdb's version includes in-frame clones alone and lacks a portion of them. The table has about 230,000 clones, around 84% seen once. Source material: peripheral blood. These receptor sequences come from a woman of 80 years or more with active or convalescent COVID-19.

The CDR3 sequence is CASSRFGTGGNEQYF. The DNA of the CDR3 is TGTGCCAGCAGCCGATTTGGGACAGGGGGCAACGAGCAGTACTTC. The gene calls are TRBV3-1 (or the pseudogene TRBV3-2) and TRBJ2-7; 12 bases match TRBD1. In germline, CDR1 is LGHDT, CDR2 YNNKEL (reference sequence). This CDR3 spans 15 amino acids. V was clipped by 4 bases and J by 5 bases; unmatched bases: 6.

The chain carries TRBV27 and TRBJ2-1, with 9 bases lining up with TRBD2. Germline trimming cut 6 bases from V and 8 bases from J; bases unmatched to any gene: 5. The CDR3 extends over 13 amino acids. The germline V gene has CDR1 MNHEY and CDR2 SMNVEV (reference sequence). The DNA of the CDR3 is TGTGCCAGCAGCCGTAAGCGGGGGGATGAGCAGTTCTTC. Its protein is CASSRKRGDEQFF.

In DNA, the CDR3 is TGTGCCAGCAGCTTATCAATCTCCACGGGAGGCTACACCTTC. It translates to CASSLSISTGGYTF. The chain links TRBV7-9 to TRBJ1-2; no firm D call. Germline loops: CDR1 SEHNR, CDR2 FQNEAQ (reference sequence). With 2 bases removed from V and 8 bases from J, the gap between germline ends came to 15 bases. The CDR3 totals 14 residues.

This chain's CDR3 is CASTFDRANGYTF. In DNA form, the CDR3 reads TGTGCCAGTACATTTGACAGGGCCAATGGCTACACCTTC. V usage is TRBV2 and J usage is TRBJ1-2; 7 nucleotides agree with TRBD1. CDR1 is SNHLY, CDR2 FYNNEI, per germline. The junction had 10 bases not matched to a gene; V was cut back by 9 bases and J by 6 bases. The CDR3 totals 13 residues.

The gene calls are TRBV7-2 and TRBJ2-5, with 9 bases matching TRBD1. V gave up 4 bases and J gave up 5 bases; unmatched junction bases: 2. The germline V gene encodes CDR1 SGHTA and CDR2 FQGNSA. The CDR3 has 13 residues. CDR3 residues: CASSSGTGETQYF. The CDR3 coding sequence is TGTGCCAGCAGCTCCGGGACAGGGGAGACCCAGTACTTC.

CDR3 bases: TGCACCAGCAGCCAAGGTCTAGCGGGAGTATCCTACGAGCAGTACTTC. Translating gives CTSSQGLAGVSYEQYF. The chain links TRBV1 to TRBJ2-7; the D call TRBD2 from the table was never checked on the DNA. TRBV1 counts as a pseudogene. The CDR3 has 16 amino acids.

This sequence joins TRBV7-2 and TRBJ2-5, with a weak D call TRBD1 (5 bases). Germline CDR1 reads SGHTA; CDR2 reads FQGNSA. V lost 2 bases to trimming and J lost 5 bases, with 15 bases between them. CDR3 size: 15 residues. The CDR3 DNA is TGTGCCAGCAGCTTACCCCCTGGACATTCCGAGACCCAGTACTTC. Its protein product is CASSLPPGHSETQYF.

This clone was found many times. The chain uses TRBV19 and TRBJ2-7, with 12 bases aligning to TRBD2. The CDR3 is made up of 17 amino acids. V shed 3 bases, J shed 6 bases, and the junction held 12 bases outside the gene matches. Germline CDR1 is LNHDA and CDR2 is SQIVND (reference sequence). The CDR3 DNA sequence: TGTGCCAGTAGTATCAGGACTAGCGGGAAACTACTCTCCGAGCAGTACTTC. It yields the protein CASSIRTSGKLLSEQYF.

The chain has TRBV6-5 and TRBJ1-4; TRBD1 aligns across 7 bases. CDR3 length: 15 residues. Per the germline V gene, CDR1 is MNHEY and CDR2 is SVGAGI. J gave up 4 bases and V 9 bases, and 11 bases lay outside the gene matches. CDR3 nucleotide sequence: TGTGCCAGTAACATGGCCGGGACAGTTAATGAAAAACTGTTTTTT. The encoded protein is CASNMAGTVNEKLFF.

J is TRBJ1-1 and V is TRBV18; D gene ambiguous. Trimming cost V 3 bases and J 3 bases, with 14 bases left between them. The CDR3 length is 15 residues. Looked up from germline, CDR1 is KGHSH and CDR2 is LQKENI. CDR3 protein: CASSPQDGVYTEAFF. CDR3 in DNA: TGTGCCAGCTCACCTCAGGATGGCGTGTACACTGAAGCTTTCTTT. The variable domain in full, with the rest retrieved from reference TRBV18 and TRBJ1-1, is NAGVMQNPRHLVRRRGQEARLRCSPMKGHSHVYWYRQLPEEGLKFMVYLQKENIIDESGMPKERFSAEFPKEGPSILRIQQVVRGDSAAYFCASSPQDGVYTEAFFGQGTRLTVV.